This T cell receptor (beta chain) emerged from a study of Tregs in tolerant kidney transplant recipients. General study points: The most relevant donor-specific Treg TCRbeta repertoire apparently came from expansion with activated donor B cells.

This clone was seen a few times. Its antigen remains unknown. The protocol was immunoSEQ multiplex PCR, while the TCRdb copy is restricted to in-frame clones and leaves out a portion. Of roughly 250,000 clones detected, roughly 80% appear once; the ten largest clones hold 0.55% to 0.65%. CD4+CD25+CD127- Tregs, CD4+CD25- non-Tregs, CD4 and CD8 cells were sorted. The CDR3 length is 13 residues. Trimming removed 0 bases from V and 8 bases from J, with 5 bases in between. Germline CDR1 reads WSHSY; CDR2 reads SAAADI. The gene calls are TRBV10-2 and TRBJ1-6; D is unresolved. Sequencing input: CD4+ T cells from blood. The TCR was taken from a human donor in good health. The CDR3 region has the DNA TGCGCCAGCAGTGAGTCGAGGGATTCACCCCTCCACTTT. This encodes CASSESRDSPLHF.